The 22 T cell receptor beta chains given below trace back to one sample, sequenced in a study of EBV T-cell therapy then PD-1 blockade in nasopharyngeal carcinoma (dated by TCRdb to about 2021). Library preparation employed the immunoSEQ multiplex PCR assay. The table comes from immuneACCESS by way of TCRdb, which keeps in-frame sequences with V and J called. Part of the clones is missing from these tables; in studies checked, under half for an unresolved V gene and the rest for unknown reasons. The sample table holds 19,000 or so clones, of which approximately 80% were seen once. 25% to 30% of the sample is held by the ten biggest clonotypes. This specimen's treatment or condition label, per the study, means: AdE1-LMPpoly-expanded autologous EBV-specific T-cell therapy followed by anti-PD-1 nivolumab. Their specific antigens are unknown. The specimen comprised CD8+ T cells from blood, sampled at day 0 from a patient whose treatment included autologous EBV-specific T cells and nivolumab. The receptors derive from a man in his forties or fifties with nasopharyngeal carcinoma.

The chain couples TRBV5-1 to TRBJ2-3, with 12 bases identical to TRBD1. The length of the CDR3 is 18 residues. Germline lookup yields CDR1 SGHRS and CDR2 YFSETQ. V dropped 4 bases and J dropped 6; count of bases not matched to a gene: 15. CDR3 sequence (DNA): TGCGCCAGCAGCCTACGCGCCGGGACAGGGGGCCGGAGGGATACGCAGTATTTT. Its protein product is CASSLRAGTGGRRDTQYF. The variable domain in full, with the rest retrieved from reference TRBV5-1 and TRBJ2-3, is KAGVTQTPRYLIKTRGQQVTLSCSPISGHRSVSWYQQTPGQGLQFLFEYFSETQRNKGNFPGRFSGRQFSNSRSEMNVSTLELGDSALYLCASSLRAGTGGRRDTQYFGPGTRLTVL.

CDR3 in DNA: TGTGCCAGCAGCTTAGCTCCCTACGAGCAGTACTTC. Translation: CASSLAPYEQYF. This sequence joins TRBV7-9 and TRBJ2-7, with D uncertain. The V end was cut by 0 bases, the J end by 2 bases, with 2 bases between. The CDR3 is 12 residues long. Germline lookup yields CDR1 SEHNR and CDR2 FQNEAQ (reference sequence).

The V call is TRBV7-9, the J call TRBJ2-5; TRBD2 matches 7 bases. The CDR3 has 16 amino acids. Unmatched junction bases numbered 9, after V lost 5 bases and J lost 0 bases. CDR1 and CDR2 (germline): SEHNR, FQNEAQ (reference sequence). The CDR3 region is CASSVRSGEDQETQYF. DNA for the CDR3: TGTGCCAGCAGCGTGAGAAGCGGGGAAGACCAAGAGACCCAGTACTTC.

The CDR3 DNA is TGTGCCAGCAGCCAAGACCTTTGGAAGGAAAAACTGTTTTTT. Translation gives CASSQDLWKEKLFF. The chain employs TRBV7-2 and TRBJ1-4; D gene unclear. Germline loops: CDR1 SGHTA, CDR2 FQGNSA. This CDR3 is built from 14 residues. V lost 5 bases to trimming and J lost 8 bases, with 15 bases between them.

CDR3 sequence reads: CASSQDLRRKSSYEQYF. The CDR3, as DNA: TGCGCCAGCAGCCAAGATCTGAGGCGGAAGAGCTCCTACGAGCAGTACTTC. The V call is TRBV4-3, the J call TRBJ2-7, with D uncertain. Germline loops: CDR1 LGHNA, CDR2 YSLEER. V was cut by 0 bases and J by 0 bases, with 15 bases left in between. This CDR3 is built from 17 residues.

In this sample, this clone turned up once. The V call is TRBV6-2 or TRBV6-3, the J call TRBJ2-7, with D hard to call. The CDR3 covers 12 residues. The germline gives CDR1 MNHEY, CDR2 SVGEGT. Between the trimmed V and J ends, which lost 1 base and 6 bases, there was a span of 7 bases. CDR3 coding DNA: TGTGCCAGCAGTTACTTCCTACTCGAGCAGTACTTC. It translates to CASSYFLLEQYF.

A note on this clone: Different DNA sequences within this sample yield the same CDR3. This chain connects TRBV7-6 to TRBJ2-7, with D tentatively TRBD1 or TRBD2 (5 bases each). This CDR3 is built from 13 residues. With 5 bases removed from V and 3 bases from J, the gap between germline ends came to 11 bases. Germline V gene data show CDR1 as SGHVS and CDR2 as FNYEAQ. This chain's CDR3 is CASSPGPNYEQYF. The CDR3 nucleotides are TGTGCCAGCAGCCCGGGACCCAACTACGAGCAGTACTTC.

This sequence joins TRBV6-4 and TRBJ2-1; D might be TRBD1 (5 bases). This CDR3 region has 13 residues. The germline CDR1 and CDR2 sequences are MRHNA and SNTAGT. V was pared by 6 bases and J by 6 bases, with 12 bases between. CDR3 sequence reads: CASSTDSSNEQFF. Here the CDR3 DNA reads TGTGCCAGCAGCACCGACAGTTCCAATGAGCAGTTCTTC.

The V and J genes are TRBV9 and TRBJ2-2; D not certain. CDR3 length: 12 residues. The germline V gene encodes CDR1 SGDLS and CDR2 YYNGEE. V was shortened by 3 bases and J by 5 bases, with 5 bases between the two germline ends. The DNA for the CDR3 is TGTGCCAGCAGCGGCTTAACCGGGGAGCTGTTTTTT. Amino acid sequence: CASSGLTGELFF.

The chain links TRBV9 to TRBJ2-1; TRBD2 aligns across 8 bases. The CDR3 contains 16 residues. The ends lost 0 bases at V and 1 base at J; junction bases unmatched: 3. The germline CDR1 and CDR2 sequences are SGDLS and YYNGEE. The CDR3 coding sequence is TGTGCCAGCAGCGTAGGACGCGGGGGGTCCTACAATGAGCAGTTCTTC. It is translated as CASSVGRGGSYNEQFF.

The chain combines TRBV6-4 with TRBJ2-3; TRBD1 agrees at 7 bases. CDR3 length: 15 residues. V lost 2 bases to trimming and J lost 2 bases; unmatched junction nucleotides: 4. The germline V gene has CDR1 MRHNA and CDR2 SNTAGT. This chain's CDR3 is CASSDGTASTDTQYF. The CDR3 DNA reads as TGTGCCAGCAGTGACGGGACAGCCTCCACAGATACGCAGTATTTT.

This clone was observed a few times. V is TRBV7-8 and J is TRBJ2-7, with D possibly matching TRBD1 (6 bases). The germline CDR1 and CDR2 sequences are SGHVS and FQNEAQ. V lost 5 bases, J lost 1 base, and 15 bases lay in between. CDR3 size: 15 residues. The CDR3 sequence: CASSARKQGSYEQYF. The CDR3 DNA reads TGTGCCAGCAGCGCCAGGAAACAGGGTTCCTACGAGCAGTACTTC.

The gene calls are TRBV4-3 and TRBJ2-2, with TRBD1 matching 8 bases. The germline gives CDR1 LGHNA, CDR2 YSLEER. The V and J ends lost 3 bases and 3 bases, in that order; junction bases with no gene match: 6. The CDR3 is 16 amino acids. The CDR3 DNA is TGCGCCAGCAGCCAGGTCCACAGGGGGGACACCGGGGAGCTGTTTTTT. This encodes CASSQVHRGDTGELFF.

V and J are TRBV6-5 and TRBJ1-2, with 12 bases lining up with TRBD1. With V trimmed by 4 bases and J by 3 bases, 6 bases remained unmatched. The CDR3 runs 16 residues. Germline values: CDR1 MNHEY, CDR2 SVGAGI. The CDR3 spells CASSSRDRGRDYGYTF. CDR3 DNA: TGTGCCAGCAGTTCCCGGGACAGGGGGCGCGACTATGGCTACACCTTC.

This rearrangement joins TRBV4-1 to TRBJ1-2, with D perhaps matching TRBD1 (6 bases). V was clipped by 2 bases and J by 3 bases, with 16 bases between them. The CDR3 extends over 16 amino acids. CDR1 and CDR2 (germline): MGHRA, YSYEKL. This CDR3 is CASSQIGSGGDYGYTF. The CDR3 DNA follows: TGCGCCAGCAGCCAAATTGGTTCGGGGGGCGACTATGGCTACACCTTC.

The chain employs TRBV5-4 and TRBJ1-1; no firm D call. Trimming removed 2 bases at V and 0 bases at J, with 5 bases between. Germline lookup yields CDR1 SGHNT and CDR2 YYREEE (reference sequence). CDR3 size: 13 residues. CDR3 DNA: TGTGCCAGCAGCTTAGAGATGAACACTGAAGCTTTCTTT. Amino acid sequence: CASSLEMNTEAFF. The full variable domain, its missing parts supplied by reference TRBV5-4 and TRBJ1-1, is ETGVTQSPTHLIKTRGQQVTLRCSSQSGHNTVSWYQQALGQGPQFIFQYYREEENGRGNFPPRFSGLQFPNYSSELNVNALELDDSALYLCASSLEMNTEAFFGQGTRLTVV.

This chain links TRBV19 with TRBJ1-1, with 8 bases aligning to TRBD1. Germline V gene data show CDR1 as LNHDA and CDR2 as SQIVND (reference sequence). The CDR3 extends over 17 amino acids. Trimming took 5 bases from V and 0 from J; bases not matched to a gene: 11. DNA of the CDR3: TGTGCCAGTAGTGGGGGACAGGATTTCATAATGAACACTGAAGCTTTCTTT. Translated, it gives CASSGGQDFIMNTEAFF.

The chain is built from TRBV5-1 and TRBJ2-3; D is undetermined. The CDR3 is 15 residues long. The V and J ends lost 0 bases and 0 bases respectively, with 8 bases between them. Germline loops: CDR1 SGHRS, CDR2 YFSETQ. In nucleotides, the CDR3 is TGCGCCAGCAGCTTGGCCGGCAGGAGCACAGATACGCAGTATTTT. Translated: CASSLAGRSTDTQYF.

This clone was detected only once. The CDR3 bases are TGTGCCAGCAGTTACTTTGCGGGCTCGGGGGACGCTTTCTTT. Its translation: CASSYFAGSGDAFF. This rearrangement joins TRBV6-2 or TRBV6-3 to TRBJ1-1; the D gene is possibly TRBD1 (5 bases). The CDR3 is 14 residues long. V lost 1 base and J 11 bases, leaving 17 bases between the germline ends. Germline V CDR1 and CDR2: MNHEY, SVGEGT.

V usage is TRBV7-8 and J usage is TRBJ1-2; 12 bases are a match to TRBD1. V lost 10 bases, J lost 5 bases, and 17 bases stayed unmatched. The CDR3 extends over 17 amino acids. The V gene's germline CDR1 is SGHVS and CDR2 FQNEAQ. The CDR3 spells CATTEGTGGYVGYGYTF. CDR3 DNA: TGTGCCACCACAGAGGGGACAGGGGGCTACGTTGGGTATGGCTACACCTTC.

Only a few counts were recorded for this clone. The rearrangement uses TRBV9 and TRBJ1-6, with D perhaps matching TRBD1 (6 bases). CDR1 is SGDLS, CDR2 YYNGEE, per germline. This CDR3 comprises 15 residues. V shed 0 bases and J shed 9 bases, with 13 bases lying between them. CDR3 loop: CASSVDTGRRSPLHF. CDR3 sequence (DNA): TGTGCCAGCAGCGTAGACACAGGGAGACGTTCACCCCTCCACTTT. Complete variable domain (other parts from reference TRBV9 and TRBJ1-6): DSGVTQTPKHLITATGQRVTLRCSPRSGDLSVYWYQQSLDQGLQFLIQYYNGEERAKGNILERFSAQQFPDLHSELNLSSLELGDSALYFCASSVDTGRRSPLHFGNGTRLTVT.

This rearrangement joins TRBV7-8 to TRBJ1-2; TRBD1 might be the D (5 bases). This CDR3 contains 16 residues. The germline V and J ends were trimmed by 4 bases and 3 bases, with 18 bases remaining between them. Germline values: CDR1 SGHVS, CDR2 FQNEAQ. This chain's CDR3 is CASSSGWQGRHYGYTF. CDR3 coding DNA: TGTGCCAGCAGCTCAGGCTGGCAGGGCCGCCACTATGGCTACACCTTC. The whole variable domain, filled in from reference TRBV7-8 and TRBJ1-2, reads GAGVSQSPRYKVAKRGQDVALRCDPISGHVSLFWYQQALGQGPEFLTYFQNEAQLDKSGLPSDRFFAERPEGSVSTLKIQRTQQEDSAVYLCASSSGWQGRHYGYTFGSGTRLTVV.